The 18 T cell receptor beta chains listed next were all sequenced from one sample in a study of T cell responses to AZD1222 COVID-19 vaccine. Assay used: immunoSEQ multiplex PCR; TCRdb lists only in-frame clones, some missing. Of 120,000 or so clones listed, 85% to 90% are singletons. Source: peripheral blood, taken on day 0 of AZD1222 vaccination. The receptors here all came from an adult in good health.

This chain connects TRBV2 to TRBJ1-1, with 9 bases aligning to TRBD1. CDR3 length: 14 amino acids. With 6 bases clipped from V and 3 bases from J, the junction kept 5 bases outside the gene matches. The germline CDR1 and CDR2 sequences are SNHLY and FYNNEI. CDR3 in amino acids: CASSRDREYTEAFF. The CDR3 coding sequence is TGTGCCAGCAGCCGGGACAGGGAGTACACTGAAGCTTTCTTT.

The CDR3 nucleotides read TGTGCCAGCAGCCAAGAAGGACTAGCGGGACCCACAGATACGCAGTATTTT. As protein: CASSQEGLAGPTDTQYF. The chain recombines TRBV4-2 with TRBJ2-3; the match to TRBD2 covers 12 bases. This CDR3 region has 17 residues. CDR1 and CDR2 from the germline V gene are LGHNA and YNFKEQ. Unmatched junction bases numbered 3, after V lost 0 bases and J lost 2 bases.

This chain connects TRBV7-2 to TRBJ1-1; 7 bases line up with TRBD1. Trimming removed 6 bases from V and 0 bases from J; junction bases left unmatched: 7. The V gene's germline CDR1 is SGHTA and CDR2 FQGNSA. This CDR3 has 15 residues. The CDR3 DNA sequence: TGTGCCAGCAGTGGAGCCGGGACAGTGAACACTGAAGCTTTCTTT. Translation gives CASSGAGTVNTEAFF.

V gene TRBV5-1 combines with J gene TRBJ1-2; a weak D match, TRBD1 (5 bases). Germline values: CDR1 SGHRS, CDR2 YFSETQ. Trimming pared 4 bases from V and 0 bases from J, leaving 10 bases between. CDR3 length equals 14 residues. CDR3 nucleotides: TGCGCCAGCAGCCCCGACAGCTCTAACTATGGCTACACCTTC. It translates to CASSPDSSNYGYTF.

This clone showed up just once. The gene calls are TRBV29-1 and TRBJ1-2, with D possibly matching TRBD1 (5 bases). This CDR3 has 12 amino acids. V was clipped by 5 bases and J by 4 bases, with 11 bases between them. In germline, CDR1 is SQVTM, CDR2 ANQGSEA. The CDR3 coding sequence is TGCAGCGTTAAGGGACTGTCCTATGGCTACACCTTC. As protein: CSVKGLSYGYTF.

This clone was seen only a few times. The chain employs TRBV18 and TRBJ1-5; tentative D call: TRBD1 (5 bases). The germline V gene encodes CDR1 KGHSH and CDR2 LQKENI. The V and J ends lost 3 bases and 11 bases respectively, with 11 bases between them. The CDR3 has 12 residues. CDR3 amino acids: CASSPGGTSQHF. DNA of the CDR3: TGTGCCAGCTCACCGGGGGGAACCTCCCAGCATTTT. Full variable domain (rest looked up from reference TRBV18 and TRBJ1-5): NAGVMQNPRHLVRRRGQEARLRCSPMKGHSHVYWYRQLPEEGLKFMVYLQKENIIDESGMPKERFSAEFPKEGPSILRIQQVVRGDSAAYFCASSPGGTSQHFGDGTRLSIL.

A single count supports this clone. The chain uses TRBV19 and TRBJ1-6; possible D gene TRBD1, 5 bases. V was trimmed by 0 bases and J by 7 bases, leaving 10 bases between them. This CDR3 has 15 residues. Germline V CDR1 and CDR2: LNHDA, SQIVND (reference sequence). The CDR3 sequence is CASSIENQGNSPLHF. CDR3 nucleotide sequence: TGTGCCAGTAGTATAGAGAATCAGGGAAATTCACCCCTCCACTTT.

V usage is TRBV19 and J usage is TRBJ1-1; D remains unclear. CDR3 length equals 13 residues. V lost 7 bases to trimming and J lost 1 base, with 10 bases between them. Germline loops: CDR1 LNHDA, CDR2 SQIVND (reference sequence). CDR3 sequence: CASKDRWNTEAFF. CDR3 nucleotide sequence: TGTGCCAGTAAAGATCGTTGGAACACTGAAGCTTTCTTT.

This clone was counted a single time. The chain combines TRBV5-6 with TRBJ2-1; the D is unclear. The germline V gene has CDR1 SGHDT and CDR2 YYEEEE. V lost 1 base to trimming and J lost 7 bases, with 6 bases between them. CDR3 size: 12 residues. The CDR3 DNA follows: TGTGCCAGCAGCTTGTGGGTTAATGAGCAGTTCTTC. Protein: CASSLWVNEQFF.

The rearrangement links TRBV2 to TRBJ1-3; D uncertain. V gave up 3 bases and J gave up 1 base, with 10 bases separating them. This CDR3 comprises 15 residues. Germline-derived CDR1 and CDR2 are SNHLY and FYNNEI. The CDR3: CASSDKRLSGNTIYF. Written as DNA, the CDR3 is TGTGCCAGCAGTGATAAACGGCTATCTGGAAACACCATATATTTT.

The V gene is TRBV3-1 (or the pseudogene TRBV3-2), the J gene TRBJ1-5; D is ambiguous. Germline CDR1 reads LGHDT; CDR2 reads YNNKEL (reference sequence). V was shortened by 0 bases and J by 1 base, with 13 bases between the two germline ends. The CDR3 loop spans 17 amino acids. The CDR3: CASSQDRLGASNQPQHF. The CDR3 DNA reads TGTGCCAGCAGCCAAGATAGGCTGGGAGCAAGCAATCAGCCCCAGCATTTT.

The chain combines TRBV24-1 with TRBJ2-3; 9 nucleotides line up with TRBD1. The length of the CDR3 is 17 residues. V dropped 4 bases and J dropped 2; count of bases not matched to a gene: 9. Germline values: CDR1 KGHDR, CDR2 SFDVKD. In DNA, the CDR3 is TGTGCCACCAGTGACGGGACCGGGACAGGGCCCACAGATACGCAGTATTTT. This sequence encodes CATSDGTGTGPTDTQYF.

This chain uses TRBV6-5 with TRBJ1-2; the D is unclear. The CDR3 is 15 residues long. The germline V gene has CDR1 MNHEY and CDR2 SVGAGI. With 2 bases removed from V and 2 bases from J, the gap between germline ends came to 12 bases. The DNA for the CDR3 is TGTGCCAGCAGTTACGGGCAGGACGGGAACTATGGCTACACCTTC. Its protein is CASSYGQDGNYGYTF.

The rearrangement uses TRBV6-5 and TRBJ1-1; D possibly corresponds to TRBD1 (6 bases). V was pared by 6 bases and J by 5 bases, with 13 bases between. CDR3 length equals 13 residues. CDR1 is MNHEY, CDR2 SVGAGI, per germline. The CDR3 nucleotides read TGTGCCAGCAGCGACAGGATCGGAACTGAAGCTTTCTTT. It specifies CASSDRIGTEAFF.

The rearrangement joins TRBV27 to TRBJ2-2; either TRBD1 or TRBD2 may fit D (5 bases each). The V end was cut by 5 bases, the J end by 4 bases, with 17 bases between. This CDR3 region has 16 residues. From germline, CDR1 is MNHEY and CDR2 SMNVEV (reference sequence). The CDR3 DNA sequence: TGTGCCAGCAGTCCCAGGGTCCTTGCGGGCACCGGGGAGCTGTTTTTT. This encodes CASSPRVLAGTGELFF.

The rearrangement joins TRBV7-9 to TRBJ1-1, with a possible D match to TRBD1 (5 bases). V was pared by 5 bases and J by 8 bases, with 15 bases between. From germline, CDR1 is SEHNR and CDR2 FQNEAQ (reference sequence). The CDR3 length is 13 residues. CDR3 loop: CASSTSREGEAFF. In DNA, the CDR3 is TGTGCCAGCAGCACCTCACGAGAGGGGGAAGCTTTCTTT.

This chain links TRBV18 with TRBJ2-1, with a weak D call TRBD2 (5 bases). Germline V gene sequence: CDR1 KGHSH, CDR2 LQKENI. The CDR3 spans 18 residues. Trimming removed 0 bases from V and 0 bases from J, with 15 bases in between. The CDR3 protein is CASSPPGLALTSYNEQFF. For the CDR3, the DNA is TGTGCCAGCTCACCACCGGGCCTAGCCCTAACCTCCTACAATGAGCAGTTCTTC.

CDR3 sequence reads: CASSPSGTGGFSYNSPLHF. The CDR3 region has the DNA TGTGCCAGCTCCCCCTCCGGGACAGGGGGCTTCTCCTATAATTCACCCCTCCACTTT. The chain has TRBV27 and TRBJ1-6; 12 nucleotides agree with TRBD1. Germline V CDR1 and CDR2: MNHEY, SMNVEV (reference sequence). V trimming: 8 bases; J trimming: 0 bases; junction bases outside the gene matches: 11. The CDR3 has 19 residues.